What follows describes a single T cell receptor (beta chain). This record comes from a study of CD8 T cells in Susac syndrome. The CDR3 spans 16 residues. Germline V lookup: CDR1 LGHDT, CDR2 YNNKEL (reference sequence). Trimming shortened V by 3 bases and J by 8 bases, and 19 bases separated the two germline ends. Roughly 0.45 to 1 ug RNA was reverse transcribed with random hexamers. Amplification of TCR beta CDR3 used immunoSEQ multiplex PCR across 54 Vbeta and 13 Jbeta. In TCRdb, the immunoSEQ multiplex PCR reads were re-called with MiXCR into one record per CDR3 protein. The sample includes roughly 150,000 distinct CDR3 sequences, roughly 96% of them seen just once. The CD8+ and CD4+ T cells were negatively isolated, with the TEMRA cells enriched by FACS.

The V and J genes are TRBV3-1 and TRBJ1-4; D not resolved. This receptor was taken from a human donor with multiple sclerosis. The sample taken for sequencing was CD8+ T cells from PBMCs. As DNA, the CDR3 is TGTGCCAGCAGCCAGTCAACAAGGGTTGGTCGGGAAAAACTGTTTTTT. This sequence encodes CASSQSTRVGREKLFF.